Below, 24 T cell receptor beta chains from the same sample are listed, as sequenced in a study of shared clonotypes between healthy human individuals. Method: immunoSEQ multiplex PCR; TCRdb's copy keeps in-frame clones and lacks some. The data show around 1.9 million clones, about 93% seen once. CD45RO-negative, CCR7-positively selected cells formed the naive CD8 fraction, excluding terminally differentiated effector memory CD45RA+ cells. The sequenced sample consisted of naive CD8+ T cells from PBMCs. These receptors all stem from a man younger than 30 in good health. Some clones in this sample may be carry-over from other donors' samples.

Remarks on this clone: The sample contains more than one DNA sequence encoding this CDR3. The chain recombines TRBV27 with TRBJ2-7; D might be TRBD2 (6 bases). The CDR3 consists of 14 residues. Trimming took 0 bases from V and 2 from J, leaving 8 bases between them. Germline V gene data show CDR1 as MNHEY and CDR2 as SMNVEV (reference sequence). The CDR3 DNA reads TGTGCCAGCAGTTTATCGGCGGGAACCTACGAGCAGTACTTC. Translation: CASSLSAGTYEQYF.

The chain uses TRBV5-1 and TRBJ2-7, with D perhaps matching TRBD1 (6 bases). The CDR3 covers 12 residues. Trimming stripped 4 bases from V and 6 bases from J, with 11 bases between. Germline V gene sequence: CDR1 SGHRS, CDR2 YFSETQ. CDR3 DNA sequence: TGCGCCAGCAGCCCACAGGGACCCGAGCAGTACTTC. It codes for CASSPQGPEQYF. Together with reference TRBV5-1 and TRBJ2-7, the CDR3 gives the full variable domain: KAGVTQTPRYLIKTRGQQVTLSCSPISGHRSVSWYQQTPGQGLQFLFEYFSETQRNKGNFPGRFSGRQFSNSRSEMNVSTLELGDSALYLCASSPQGPEQYFGPGTRLTVT.

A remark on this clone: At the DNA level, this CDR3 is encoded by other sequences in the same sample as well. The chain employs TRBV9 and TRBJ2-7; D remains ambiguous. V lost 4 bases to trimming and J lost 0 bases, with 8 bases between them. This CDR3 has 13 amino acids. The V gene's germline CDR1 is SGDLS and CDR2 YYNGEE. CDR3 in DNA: TGTGCCAGCAGCTTAAGTCTCTCCTACGAGCAGTACTTC. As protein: CASSLSLSYEQYF. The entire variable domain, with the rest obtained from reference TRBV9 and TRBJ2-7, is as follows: DSGVTQTPKHLITATGQRVTLRCSPRSGDLSVYWYQQSLDQGLQFLIQYYNGEERAKGNILERFSAQQFPDLHSELNLSSLELGDSALYFCASSLSLSYEQYFGPGTRLTVT.

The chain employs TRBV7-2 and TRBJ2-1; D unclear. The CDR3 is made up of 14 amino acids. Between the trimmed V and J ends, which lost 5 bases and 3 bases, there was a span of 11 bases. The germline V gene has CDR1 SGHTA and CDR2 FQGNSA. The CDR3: CASSQQWIYNEQFF. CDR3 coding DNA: TGTGCCAGCAGCCAACAATGGATCTACAATGAGCAGTTCTTC.

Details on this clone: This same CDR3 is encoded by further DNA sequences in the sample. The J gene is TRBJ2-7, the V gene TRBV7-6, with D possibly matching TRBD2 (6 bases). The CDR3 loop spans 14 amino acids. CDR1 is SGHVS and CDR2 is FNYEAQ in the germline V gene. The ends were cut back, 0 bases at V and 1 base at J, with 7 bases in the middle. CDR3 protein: CASSLAGGSYEQYF. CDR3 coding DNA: TGTGCCAGCAGCTTAGCCGGGGGTTCCTACGAGCAGTACTTC.

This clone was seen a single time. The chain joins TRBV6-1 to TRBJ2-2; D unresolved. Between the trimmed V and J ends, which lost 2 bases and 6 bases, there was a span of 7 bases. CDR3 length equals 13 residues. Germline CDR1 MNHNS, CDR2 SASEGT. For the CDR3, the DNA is TGTGCCAGCAGTGAACGAGGCCCCGGGGAGCTGTTTTTT. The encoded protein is CASSERGPGELFF.

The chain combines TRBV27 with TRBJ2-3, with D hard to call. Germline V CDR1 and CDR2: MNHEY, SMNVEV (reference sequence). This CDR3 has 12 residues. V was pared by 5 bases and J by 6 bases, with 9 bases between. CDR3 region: CASSIGPDTQYF. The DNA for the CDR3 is TGTGCCAGCAGTATCGGACCTGATACGCAGTATTTT.

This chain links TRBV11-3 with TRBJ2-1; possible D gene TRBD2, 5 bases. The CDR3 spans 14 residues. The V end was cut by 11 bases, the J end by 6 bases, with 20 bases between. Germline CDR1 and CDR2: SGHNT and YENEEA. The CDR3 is CARPAGLMTNEQFF. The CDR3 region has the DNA TGTGCCCGGCCCGCAGGACTTATGACCAATGAGCAGTTCTTC.

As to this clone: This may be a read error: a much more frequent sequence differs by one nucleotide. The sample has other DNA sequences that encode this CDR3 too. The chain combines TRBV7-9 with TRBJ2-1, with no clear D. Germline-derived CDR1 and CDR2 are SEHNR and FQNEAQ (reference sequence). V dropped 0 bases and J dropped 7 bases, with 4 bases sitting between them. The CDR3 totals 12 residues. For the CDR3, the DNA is TGTGCCAGCAGCTTAGCCAGTAATGAGCAGTTCTTC. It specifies CASSLASNEQFF.

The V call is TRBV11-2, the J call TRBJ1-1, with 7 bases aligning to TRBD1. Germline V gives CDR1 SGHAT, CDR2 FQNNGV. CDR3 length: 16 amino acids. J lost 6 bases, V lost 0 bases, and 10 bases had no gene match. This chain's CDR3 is CASSLDLSGGNSEAFF. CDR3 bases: TGTGCCAGCAGCTTAGATCTTTCAGGGGGTAATTCTGAAGCTTTCTTT.

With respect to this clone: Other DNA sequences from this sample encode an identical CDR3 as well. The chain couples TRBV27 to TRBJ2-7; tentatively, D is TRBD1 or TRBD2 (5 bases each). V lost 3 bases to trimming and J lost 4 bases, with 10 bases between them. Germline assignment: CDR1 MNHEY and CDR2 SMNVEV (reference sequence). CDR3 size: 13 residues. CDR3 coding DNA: TGTGCCAGCAGTTTGGGACCTGGGTACGAGCAGTACTTC. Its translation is CASSLGPGYEQYF.

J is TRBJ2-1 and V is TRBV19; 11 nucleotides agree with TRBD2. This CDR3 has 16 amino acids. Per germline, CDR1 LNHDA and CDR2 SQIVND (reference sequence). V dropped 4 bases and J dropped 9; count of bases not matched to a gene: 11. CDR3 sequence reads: CASSKFSGRAQGEQFF. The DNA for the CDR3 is TGTGCCAGTAGTAAGTTTAGCGGGAGGGCCCAGGGTGAGCAGTTCTTC.

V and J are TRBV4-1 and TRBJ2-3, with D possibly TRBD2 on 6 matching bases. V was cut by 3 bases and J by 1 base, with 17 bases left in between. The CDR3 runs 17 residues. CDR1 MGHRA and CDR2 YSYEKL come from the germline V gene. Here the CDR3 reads CASSHFLAELRTDTQYF. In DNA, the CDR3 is TGCGCCAGCAGCCATTTCTTAGCGGAACTACGCACAGATACGCAGTATTTT.

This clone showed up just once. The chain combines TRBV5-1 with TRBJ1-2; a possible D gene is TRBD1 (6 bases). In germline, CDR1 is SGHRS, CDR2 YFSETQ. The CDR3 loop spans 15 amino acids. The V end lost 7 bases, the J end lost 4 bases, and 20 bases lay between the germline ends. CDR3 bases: TGCGCCAGCCCTCGGACAGTAGGGGGGTCCTATGGCTACACCTTC. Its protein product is CASPRTVGGSYGYTF.

The CDR3 region has the DNA TGTGCCAGCAGTGAAGTCGGATGGCCAGATACGCAGTATTTT. Translating gives CASSEVGWPDTQYF. The V call is TRBV6-1, the J call TRBJ2-3; D gene uncertain. Germline V gene data show CDR1 as MNHNS and CDR2 as SASEGT. This CDR3 contains 14 residues. Trimming removed 1 base from V and 4 bases from J, with 9 bases in between.

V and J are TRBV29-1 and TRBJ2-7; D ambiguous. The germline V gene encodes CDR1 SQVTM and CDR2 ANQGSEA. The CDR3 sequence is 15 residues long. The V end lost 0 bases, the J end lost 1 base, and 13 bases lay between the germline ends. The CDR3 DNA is TGCAGCGTTGAAGAGGGCAGGTCCGCGTCCTACGAGCAGTACTTC. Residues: CSVEEGRSASYEQYF.

CDR3 in DNA: TGTGCCAGCAGTTACCCAGGTTGGCGAACTTTCTTT. Translated: CASSYPGWRTFF. The chain carries TRBV6-5 and TRBJ1-1; D is unresolved. V lost 2 bases and J 12 bases, leaving 13 bases between the germline ends. This CDR3 contains 12 residues. Germline V gene sequence: CDR1 MNHEY, CDR2 SVGAGI.

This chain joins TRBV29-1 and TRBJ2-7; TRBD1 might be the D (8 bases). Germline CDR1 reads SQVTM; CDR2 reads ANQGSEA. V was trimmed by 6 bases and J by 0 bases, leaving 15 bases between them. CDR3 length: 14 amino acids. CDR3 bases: TGCAGCGTGGGGGGGGACAGGAGCTCCTACGAGCAGTACTTC. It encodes CSVGGDRSSYEQYF.

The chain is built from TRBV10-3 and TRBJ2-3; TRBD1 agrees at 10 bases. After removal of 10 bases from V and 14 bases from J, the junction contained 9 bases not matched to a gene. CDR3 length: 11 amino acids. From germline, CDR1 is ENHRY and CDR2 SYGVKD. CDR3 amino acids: CATLGDRGWYF. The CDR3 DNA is TGTGCCACCCTAGGGGACAGGGGTTGGTATTTT.

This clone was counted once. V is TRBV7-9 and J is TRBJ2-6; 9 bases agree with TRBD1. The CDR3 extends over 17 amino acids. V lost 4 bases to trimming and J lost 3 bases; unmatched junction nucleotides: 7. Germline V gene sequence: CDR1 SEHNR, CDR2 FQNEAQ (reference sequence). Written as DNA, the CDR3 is TGTGCCAGCAGCTCCGAACAGGGGGCACTTGGGGCCAACGTCCTGACTTTC. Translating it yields CASSSEQGALGANVLTF.

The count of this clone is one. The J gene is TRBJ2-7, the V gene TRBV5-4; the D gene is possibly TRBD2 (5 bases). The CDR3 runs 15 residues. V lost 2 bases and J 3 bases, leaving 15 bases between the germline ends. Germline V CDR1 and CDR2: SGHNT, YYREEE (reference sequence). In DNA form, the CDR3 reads TGTGCCAGCAGCTTTGAGGGAGCCCTCTTCTACGAGCAGTACTTC. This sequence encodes CASSFEGALFYEQYF.

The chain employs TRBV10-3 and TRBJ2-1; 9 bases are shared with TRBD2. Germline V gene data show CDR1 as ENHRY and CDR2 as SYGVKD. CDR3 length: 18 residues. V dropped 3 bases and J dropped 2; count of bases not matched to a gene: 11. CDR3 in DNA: TGTGCCATCAGTGATGTGACTAGCGGCCGCGGCACCTACAATGAGCAGTTCTTC. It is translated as CAISDVTSGRGTYNEQFF.

The chain's CDR3 is CASSETGYEQYF. The CDR3 DNA sequence: TGTGCCAGTAGTGAAACAGGGTACGAGCAGTACTTC. The V and J genes are TRBV19 and TRBJ2-7; TRBD1 is a possible D gene (6 bases). The germline V gene has CDR1 LNHDA and CDR2 SQIVND (reference sequence). V was clipped by 5 bases and J by 4 bases, with 9 bases between them. This CDR3 contains 12 residues.

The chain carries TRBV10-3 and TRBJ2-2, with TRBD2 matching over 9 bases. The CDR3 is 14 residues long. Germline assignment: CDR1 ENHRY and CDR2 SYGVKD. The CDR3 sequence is CAMLVAGATGELFF. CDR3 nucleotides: TGTGCGATGCTGGTAGCGGGAGCCACCGGGGAGCTGTTTTTT.